This record concerns one TCR beta chain sequence. No antigen is known for it. 5'-RACE, quantitative and with molecular barcodes, yielded the TCR beta libraries. MiXCR, run by TCRdb on the 5' RACE reads, gives a single entry per CDR3 protein. The sample consists of approximately 300,000 distinct CDR3 sequences, about 20% of them appearing once. The sample originates from a study of CD8 T cells in ankylosing spondylitis. Study results and caveats: Some motif variants were previously reported in reactive arthritis synovial fluid and blood. There was a TCR beta motif, made of several highly homologous variants, that appeared characteristic of ankylosing spondylitis blood. From matched ankylosing spondylitis synovial fluid, disease-linked clones were reportedly recovered at significantly enriched levels.

V was cut by 3 bases and J by 7 bases, with 13 bases left in between. Germline CDR1 is MDHEN and CDR2 is SYDVKM. The CDR3 is 14 residues long. The chain employs TRBV28 and TRBJ2-1, with unresolved D. Specimen: blood, either unsorted or a sorted T cell fraction (not recorded which). The source is a female donor with ankylosing spondylitis or in good health (not recorded which). The CDR3 protein is CASSFGPQRNEQFF. The CDR3 bases are TGTGCCAGCAGTTTCGGTCCCCAACGGAATGAGCAGTTCTTC.